What follows is one T cell receptor (beta chain) and its context. This clonotype was seen only a few times. What this receptor recognizes is not known. No clone much larger than this one lies a single base away; base qualities are absent. V is cut by 3 bases and J by 6 bases, and the space between the germline ends is 5 bases. From the cysteine up to the phenylalanine, the CDR3 has a length of 11 residues. Only the CDR3 region is kept as DNA, spanning 33 bases read in frame from base 1. The CDR1 and CDR2 encoded by the germline V gene (reference sequence) are LGHDT and YNNKEL. This sample stems from a study of identical twins (dated by TCRdb to 2015 to 2016). Context from the whole study: To test whether fetal clonotypes persist, this study deep-sequenced TCR alpha and beta repertoires from monozygotic twins, from unrelated adults of various ages, and from cord blood. Replicate twin experiments were performed at different times using different library preparation protocols to rule out contamination.

Here is what the overall study found, with its caveats: Compared with coincidental sharing between unrelated individuals, out-of-frame TCR alpha sequences shared between twins had an excess of sequences with low generation probability. Invariant T cells such as MAIT and iNKT could partly confound zero-insertion analyses, though diverse VJ usage argued against this for most clonotypes. Out-of-frame TCR alpha sharing in monozygotic twins was systematically underestimated by recombination models, whereas sharing between unrelated individuals was in agreement with the recombination models. Fewer insertions were carried by abundant cord blood beta clonotypes; a weaker similar trend was observed in young adult naive repertoires, while no such trend was observed in memory repertoires. A weaker excess of twin sharing was found in beta out-of-frame sequences because the signal-to-noise ratio was lowered by fewer shared sequences. Conclusions relied on cross-sectional statistical analysis, since the same donors could not be followed over many years.

The library was made by 5' RACE. TCRdb names Illumina HiSeq 2000 as the instrument used. Template switching introduced a universal primer binding site; the final cDNA contained a unique molecular identifier, enabling accurate counting of TCR cDNA molecules. Specific primers in the conserved constant-segment region were used to synthesize first-strand cDNA for the TCR alpha and beta chains. To control for contamination, every cDNA library was double barcoded, receiving both a SMART-Mk sample barcode and Illumina barcodes. Two successive PCR steps introduced TruSeq adapter sequences along with Illumina sample barcodes. TCR alpha and beta cDNA libraries were sequenced on the Illumina HiSeq platform with custom primers. The authors' pipeline ran thus. Unique molecular identifiers were extracted from raw reads with MiGEC, and CDR3 positions were determined with MiXCR. Recombination models were inferred per individual with the repgenHMM and IGoR tools using an EM algorithm. The analysis of shared clonotypes was done with the tcR package in R, with sharing normalized by the product of cloneset sizes. To study raw recombination free of thymic and clonal selection effects, out-of-frame nonproductive sequences were analyzed. In-frame beta chains were kept once TCRdb had trimmed the public reads at Q25 with fastp and called clones with MiXCR. CDR3 protein duplicates are merged, each entry listing the most common genes and DNA. V and J calls and clone size were set by TCRdb, not the authors. Counted in this sample were fewer than 250,000 distinct CDR3 sequences; approximately 9% of them appeared once. The leading ten clones occupy just over 5% of the sample.

All donors were healthy Caucasians. Miltenyi CD45RO+ enrichment and human naive T-cell isolation kits were used to isolate memory (CD45RO+) and naive T cells from PBMC. The sequenced sample consisted of memory (CD45RO+) T cells sorted from blood. The sample's cell subset or site, from its label and the paper: CD45RO+ enriched T cells. The rearrangement joined TRBV3-1 to TRBJ1-2; the D gene is unclear. The clonotype was recovered from a woman aged 18-29 years in good health. The CDR3 region reads CASSQNNGYTF. Read as DNA, the sequence is TGTGCCAGCAGCCAGAACAATGGCTACACCTTC. This CDR3, with the reference TRBV3-1 and TRBJ1-2 proteins standing in past its ends, gives the full variable domain DTAVSQTPKYLVTQMGNDKSIKCEQNLGHDTMYWYKQDSKKFLKIMFSYNNKELIINETVPNRFSPKSPDKAHLNLHINSLELGDSAVYFCASSQNNGYTFGSGTRLTVV.